Below are 8 T cell receptor beta chains sequenced from a single sample in a study of PD-1 blockade in classical Hodgkin lymphoma. Profiling relied on immunoSEQ multiplex PCR, and the TCRdb table lists in-frame clones only, not all of them. The repertoire includes about 86,000 clones, 75% to 90% of them detected once, and about 10% sits in the top ten. Brentuximab vedotin exposure varied among the patients, all of whom had relapsed after autologous stem cell transplantation. The sequencing used peripheral blood mononuclear cells (PBMCs), collected before the second cycle of nivolumab. The receptors were sampled from a human donor with classical Hodgkin lymphoma.

The chain recombines TRBV11-2 with TRBJ2-5, with D possibly being TRBD1 or TRBD2 (5 bases each). This CDR3 has 13 residues. Germline V gene lookup returns CDR1 SGHAT and CDR2 FQNNGV. The V and J ends lost 4 bases and 5 bases respectively, with 11 bases between them. The CDR3 sequence: CASSSGLGETQYF. The CDR3 DNA follows: TGTGCCAGCAGCTCGGGGCTAGGGGAGACCCAGTACTTC.

V usage is TRBV7-2 and J usage is TRBJ1-5; unclear D gene. V was pared by 1 base and J by 1 base, with 11 bases between. This CDR3 region has 16 residues. CDR1 SGHTA and CDR2 FQGNSA come from the germline V gene. Here the CDR3 reads CASSLDGSLSNQPQHF. CDR3 in DNA: TGTGCCAGCAGCTTAGACGGGAGCCTCAGCAATCAGCCCCAGCATTTT.

The chain recombines TRBV7-6 with TRBJ2-2; no clear D gene. Trimming removed 1 base at V and 5 bases at J, with 11 bases between. Germline V gives CDR1 SGHVS, CDR2 FNYEAQ. The CDR3 spans 15 residues. For the CDR3, the DNA is TGTGCCAGCAGCTTAGTAGGCCTTGGAACCGGGGAGCTGTTTTTT. It specifies CASSLVGLGTGELFF.

This clone was seen a few times. The V gene is TRBV28, the J gene TRBJ2-1; tentatively, D is TRBD2 (5 bases). Per the germline V gene, CDR1 is MDHEN and CDR2 is SYDVKM. Trimming stripped 5 bases from V and 1 base from J, with 15 bases between. There are 16 residues in the CDR3. The CDR3 DNA follows: TGTGCCAGCAGTACCCCGGACGGGGAGTCCTACAATGAGCAGTTCTTC. It translates to CASSTPDGESYNEQFF.

The rearrangement uses TRBV5-6 and TRBJ1-4; 7 positions agree with TRBD1. The junction had 7 bases not matched to a gene; V was cut back by 4 bases and J by 1 base. The CDR3 totals 16 residues. Per germline, CDR1 SGHDT and CDR2 YYEEEE. The CDR3 DNA reads as TGTGCCAGCAGCCCATCATGGACAGGAACTAATGAAAAACTGTTTTTT. Its translation is CASSPSWTGTNEKLFF. Complete variable domain (other parts from reference TRBV5-6 and TRBJ1-4): DAGVTQSPTHLIKTRGQQVTLRCSPKSGHDTVSWYQQALGQGPQFIFQYYEEEERQRGNFPDRFSGHQFPNYSSELNVNALLLGDSALYLCASSPSWTGTNEKLFFGSGTQLSVL.

J is TRBJ2-1 and V is TRBV9, with D tentatively TRBD1 or TRBD2 (5 bases each). Germline CDR1 and CDR2: SGDLS and YYNGEE. V was clipped by 2 bases and J by 10 bases, with 13 bases between them. There are 13 residues in the CDR3. The CDR3 protein is CASSVGPGAEQFF. The CDR3 nucleotides are TGTGCCAGCAGCGTCGGGCCCGGGGCAGAGCAGTTCTTC.

The chain carries TRBV28 and TRBJ1-5; D remains unclear. Trimming stripped 6 bases from V and 1 base from J, with 16 bases between. Per the germline V gene, CDR1 is MDHEN and CDR2 is SYDVKM. CDR3 size: 16 residues. In nucleotides, the CDR3 is TGTGCCAGCAGCACCCTCCGAACGGGGAGCAATCAGCCCCAGCATTTT. Translation: CASSTLRTGSNQPQHF.

This clone turned up a few times. The chain has TRBV7-2 and TRBJ2-7; D is unresolved. This CDR3 is built from 12 residues. CDR1 and CDR2 (germline): SGHTA, FQGNSA. Trimming pared 0 bases from V and 7 bases from J, leaving 7 bases between. Written as DNA, the CDR3 is TGTGCCAGCAGCTTAGCGGTCCCAGAGCAGTACTTC. Amino acids: CASSLAVPEQYF.